This T cell receptor beta chain was sequenced in a study of T cell repertoires in cytomegalovirus infection. Study summary: In public TCR beta signatures, there were indications of both CMV infection and matching HLA type. General study results and limits: Pooled public TCR beta family frequency picked out CMV carriers with the relevant HLA. Clonotypes of TCR beta that were HLA-C-restricted and CMV-specific dominated the ex vivo response.

TCRdb fed the reads into MiXCR, producing one record per CDR3 protein. In the table there are 380,000 or so distinct CDR3 sequences, about 35% of which are singletons. The germline V gene encodes CDR1 MGHRA and CDR2 YSYEKL. The CDR3 spans 14 residues. Trimming cost V 2 bases and J 5 bases, with 12 bases left between them. On this clonotype: Its target is unknown.

The sequence was collected from a human donor in good health (CMV status not recorded). Some clones in this sample may be carry-over from other donors' samples. The sample consisted of cultured PBMCs, taken from culture after CMV antigen stimulation. The chain links TRBV4-1 to TRBJ2-5; D is unclear. The CDR3 spells CASSQPREAETQYF. CDR3 DNA: TGCGCCAGCAGCCAACCAAGAGAGGCGGAGACCCAGTACTTC.